The source of this T cell receptor (beta chain) is a study of T-cell memory formation after mild COVID-19. Study-wide findings and caveats: Some responding clones appeared in pre-infection memory, suggesting cross-reactive memory joined. Shrinking CD4+ clones resided mostly in CM and EM, and CD8+ ones in EMRA. Clones that got smaller from day 15 to 85 had even CD4/CD8, while clones growing later tipped toward CD4+.

TCRdb ran MiXCR on the 5' RACE reads and lists one entry per CDR3 protein. This table has hundreds of thousands of distinct CDR3 sequences, around 27% appearing once. On this clonotype: The antigen is unknown.

Germline V gives CDR1 SGHTA, CDR2 FQGNSA. J was trimmed by 0 bases and V by 8 bases; bases with no gene match: 5. The CDR3 extends over 15 amino acids. This chain uses TRBV7-2 with TRBJ2-1, with 9 nucleotides matching TRBD2. This receptor was obtained from an adult woman who had mild COVID-19 (a few samples of this study predate the infection). Cell type and time point are not known. Sequencing was performed on PBMCs or a T cell subset sorted from them (not recorded which). CDR3 loop: CASEGGRDSYNEQFF. The DNA of the CDR3 is TGTGCCAGCGAGGGCGGGAGGGACTCCTACAATGAGCAGTTCTTC.